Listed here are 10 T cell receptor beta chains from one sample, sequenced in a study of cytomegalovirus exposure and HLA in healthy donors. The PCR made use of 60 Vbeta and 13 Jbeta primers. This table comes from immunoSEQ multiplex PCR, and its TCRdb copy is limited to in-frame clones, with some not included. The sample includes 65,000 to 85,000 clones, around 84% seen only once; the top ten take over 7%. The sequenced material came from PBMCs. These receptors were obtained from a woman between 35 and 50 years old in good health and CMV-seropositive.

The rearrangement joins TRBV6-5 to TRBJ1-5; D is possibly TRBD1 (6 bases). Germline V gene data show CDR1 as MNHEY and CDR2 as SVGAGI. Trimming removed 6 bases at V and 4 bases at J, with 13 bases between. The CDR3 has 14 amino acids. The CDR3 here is CASSRQQGNQPQHF. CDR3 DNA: TGTGCCAGCAGCCGCCAACAGGGTAATCAGCCCCAGCATTTT.

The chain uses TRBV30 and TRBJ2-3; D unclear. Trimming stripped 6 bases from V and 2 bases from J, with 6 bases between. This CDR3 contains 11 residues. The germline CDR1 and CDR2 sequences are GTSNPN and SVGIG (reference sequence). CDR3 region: CACLSTDTQYF. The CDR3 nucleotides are TGTGCCTGCCTTTCCACAGATACGCAGTATTTT.

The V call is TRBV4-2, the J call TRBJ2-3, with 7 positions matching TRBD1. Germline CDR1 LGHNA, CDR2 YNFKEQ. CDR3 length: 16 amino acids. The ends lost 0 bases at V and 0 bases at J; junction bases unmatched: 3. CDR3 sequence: CASSQDGDRSTDTQYF. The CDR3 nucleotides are TGTGCCAGCAGCCAAGATGGGGACAGAAGCACAGATACGCAGTATTTT.

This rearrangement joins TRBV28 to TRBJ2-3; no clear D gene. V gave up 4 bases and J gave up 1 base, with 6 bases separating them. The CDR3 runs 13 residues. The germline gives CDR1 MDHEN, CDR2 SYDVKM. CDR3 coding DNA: TGTGCCAGCAGTTCGGTGGGCACAGATACGCAGTATTTT. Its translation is CASSSVGTDTQYF.

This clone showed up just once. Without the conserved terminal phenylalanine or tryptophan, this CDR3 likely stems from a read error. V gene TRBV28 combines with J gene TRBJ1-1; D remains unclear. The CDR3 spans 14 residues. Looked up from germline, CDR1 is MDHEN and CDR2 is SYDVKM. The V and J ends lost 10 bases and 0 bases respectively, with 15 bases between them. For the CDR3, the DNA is TGTGCCACCTCACACGGGTTTGTGAACACTGAAGCTTTCCTT. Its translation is CATSHGFVNTEAFL.

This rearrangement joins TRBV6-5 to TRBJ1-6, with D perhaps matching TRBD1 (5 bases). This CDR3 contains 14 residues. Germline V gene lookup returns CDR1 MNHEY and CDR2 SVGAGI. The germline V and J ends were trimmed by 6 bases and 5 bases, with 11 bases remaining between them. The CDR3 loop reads CASSVFRDNSPLHF. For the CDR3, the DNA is TGTGCCAGCAGCGTCTTCAGGGATAATTCACCCCTCCACTTT.

The CDR3 protein is CASSSDRSYEQYF. In DNA, the CDR3 is TGTGCCAGCAGCTCGGACAGGTCCTACGAGCAGTACTTC. The chain recombines TRBV7-8 with TRBJ2-7; 7 bases are shared with TRBD1. The length of the CDR3 is 13 residues. Looked up from germline, CDR1 is SGHVS and CDR2 is FQNEAQ. Trimming at V came to 4 bases and at J to 1 base, leaving 1 base not matched to a gene.

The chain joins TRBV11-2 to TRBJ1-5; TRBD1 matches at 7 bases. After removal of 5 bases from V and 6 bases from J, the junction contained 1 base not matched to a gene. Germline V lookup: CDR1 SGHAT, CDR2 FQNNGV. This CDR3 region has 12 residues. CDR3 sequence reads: CASSQGGQPQHF. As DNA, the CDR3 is TGTGCCAGCAGCCAGGGGGGTCAGCCCCAGCATTTT.

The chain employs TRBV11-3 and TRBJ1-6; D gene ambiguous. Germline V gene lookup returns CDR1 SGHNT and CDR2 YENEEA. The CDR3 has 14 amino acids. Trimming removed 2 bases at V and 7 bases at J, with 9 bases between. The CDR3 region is CASSLLPENSPLHF. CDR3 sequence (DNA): TGTGCCAGCAGCTTATTACCAGAAAATTCACCCCTCCACTTT.

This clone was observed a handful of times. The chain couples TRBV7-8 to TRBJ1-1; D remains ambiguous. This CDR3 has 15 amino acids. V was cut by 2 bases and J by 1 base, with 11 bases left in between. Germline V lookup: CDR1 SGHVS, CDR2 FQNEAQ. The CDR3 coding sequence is TGTGCCAGCAGCTTATTTGGTCCCGGGAACACTGAAGCTTTCTTT. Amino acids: CASSLFGPGNTEAFF.